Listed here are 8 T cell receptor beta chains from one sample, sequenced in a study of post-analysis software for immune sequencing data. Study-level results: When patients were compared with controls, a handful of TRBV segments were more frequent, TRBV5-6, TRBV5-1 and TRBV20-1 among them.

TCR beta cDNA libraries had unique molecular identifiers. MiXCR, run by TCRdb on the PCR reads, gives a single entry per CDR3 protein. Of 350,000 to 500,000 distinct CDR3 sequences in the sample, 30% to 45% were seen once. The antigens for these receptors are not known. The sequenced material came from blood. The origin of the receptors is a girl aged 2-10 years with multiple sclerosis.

The CDR3 sequence: CASTTGASTDTQYF. The CDR3 region has the DNA TGTGCCAGTACCACCGGGGCTAGCACAGATACGCAGTATTTT. The chain joins TRBV19 to TRBJ2-3; D possibly matches TRBD1 or TRBD2 (5 bases each). V lost 7 bases to trimming and J lost 0 bases, with 11 bases between them. Germline CDR1 LNHDA, CDR2 SQIVND (reference sequence). The CDR3 runs 14 residues. Full variable domain (rest looked up from reference TRBV19 and TRBJ2-3): DGGITQSPKYLFRKEGQNVTLSCEQNLNHDAMYWYRQDPGQGLRLIYYSQIVNDFQKGDIAEGYSVSREKKESFPLTVTSAQKNPTAFYLCASTTGASTDTQYFGPGTRLTVL.

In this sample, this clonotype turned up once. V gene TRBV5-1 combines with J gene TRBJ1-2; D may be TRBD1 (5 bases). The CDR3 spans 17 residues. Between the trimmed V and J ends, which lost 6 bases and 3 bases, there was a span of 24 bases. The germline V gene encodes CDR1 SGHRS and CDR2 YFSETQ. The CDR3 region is CASISGPGTVGDYGYTF. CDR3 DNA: TGCGCCAGCATTAGCGGTCCAGGGACTGTTGGCGACTATGGCTACACCTTC.

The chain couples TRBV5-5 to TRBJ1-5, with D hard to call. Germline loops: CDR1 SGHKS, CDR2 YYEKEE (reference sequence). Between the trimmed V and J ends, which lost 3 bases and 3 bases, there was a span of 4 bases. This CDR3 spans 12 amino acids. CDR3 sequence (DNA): TGTGCCAGCAGCTCGCTCAATCAGCCCCAGCATTTT. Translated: CASSSLNQPQHF.

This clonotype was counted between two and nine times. In DNA, the CDR3 is TGTGCCAGCAGCTTAGGGTGGGGGCCGTTCCCCTACAATGAGCAGTTCTTC. Its protein is CASSLGWGPFPYNEQFF. The chain carries TRBV7-2 and TRBJ2-1; D might be TRBD1 (6 bases). The CDR3 sequence is 17 residues long. Germline V lookup: CDR1 SGHTA, CDR2 FQGNSA. Trimming removed 1 base at V and 2 bases at J, with 15 bases between. Filled out from reference TRBV7-2 and TRBJ2-1, the complete variable domain reads GAGVSQSPSNKVTEKGKDVELRCDPISGHTALYWYRQSLGQGLEFLIYFQGNSAPDKSGLPSDRFSAERTGGSVSTLTIQRTQQEDSAVYLCASSLGWGPFPYNEQFFGPGTRLTVL.

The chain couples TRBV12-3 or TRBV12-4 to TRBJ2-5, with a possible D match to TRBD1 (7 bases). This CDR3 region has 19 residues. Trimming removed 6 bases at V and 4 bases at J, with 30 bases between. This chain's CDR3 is CASSVRRGLAREIGETQYF. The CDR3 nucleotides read TGTGCCAGCAGCGTTCGGAGGGGGCTGGCTCGGGAGATCGGAGAGACCCAGTACTTC.

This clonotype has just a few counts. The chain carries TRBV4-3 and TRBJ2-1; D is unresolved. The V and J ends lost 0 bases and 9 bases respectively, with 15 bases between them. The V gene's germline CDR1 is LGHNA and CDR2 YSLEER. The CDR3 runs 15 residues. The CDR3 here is CASSQDGVSLSEQFF. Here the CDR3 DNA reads TGCGCCAGCAGCCAAGATGGTGTTTCGTTAAGTGAGCAGTTCTTC.

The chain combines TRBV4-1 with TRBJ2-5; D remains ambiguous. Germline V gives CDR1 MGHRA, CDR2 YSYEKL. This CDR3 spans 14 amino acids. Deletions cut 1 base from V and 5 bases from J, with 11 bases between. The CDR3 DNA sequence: TGCGCCAGCAGCCAAGTGGAATGGCTGGAGACCCAGTACTTC. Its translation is CASSQVEWLETQYF.

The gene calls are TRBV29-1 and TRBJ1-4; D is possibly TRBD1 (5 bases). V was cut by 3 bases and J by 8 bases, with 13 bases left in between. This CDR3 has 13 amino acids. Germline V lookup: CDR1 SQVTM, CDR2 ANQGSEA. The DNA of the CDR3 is TGCAGCGTTGAGAGGGGTTTTGGGGAAAAACTGTTTTTT. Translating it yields CSVERGFGEKLFF.